A selection of T cell receptor beta chains follows, all from one sample in a study of blood T cells in healthy people across ages. TCRdb recomputed calls from the 5' RACE reads with MiXCR, one row per CDR3 protein. Among hundreds of thousands of distinct CDR3 sequences, roughly 21% were seen once, and the ten largest hold approximately 3.7%. The material sequenced was blood. These receptors were taken from an older man in good health. Both conserved end residues are part of each CDR3. Each record gives: clone size, D gene, V gene, J gene, CDR3 protein, CDR3 DNA. The D gene is left open where the match is weak. Expanded clones get a size class; other rows say once, few or many, or leave the size out.

>-|TRBD2|TRBV27|TRBJ2-1
CATPSGRAGNEQFF
TGTGCCACTCCAAGCGGGAGGGCCGGGAATGAGCAGTTCTTC
>-|TRBD2|TRBV11-2|TRBJ2-5
CASSLTPGLAFQETQYF
TGTGCCAGCAGCTTAACTCCGGGACTAGCGTTCCAAGAGACCCAGTACTTC
>few|-|TRBV12-3/TRBV12-4|TRBJ2-5
CASSWNAETQYF
TGTGCCAGCAGTTGGAACGCGGAGACCCAGTACTTC
>few|TRBD1|TRBV5-1|TRBJ2-5
CASSHETSRDRDGVQETQYF
TGCGCCAGCAGCCACGAAACGTCCCGGGACAGGGATGGGGTCCAAGAGACCCAGTACTTC
>-|TRBD1|TRBV9|TRBJ2-1
CASSVGQGSSNEQFF
TGTGCCAGCAGCGTAGGACAGGGAAGTAGCAATGAGCAGTTCTTC
>-|TRBD2|TRBV28|TRBJ2-3
CASSSSGRTQDPDTQYF
TGTGCCAGCAGTTCTAGCGGGAGGACCCAGGATCCAGATACGCAGTATTTT
>few|TRBD2|TRBV7-2|TRBJ2-1
CASSLGSREGGEQFF
TGTGCCAGCAGCTTAGGGTCGCGGGAGGGGGGTGAGCAGTTCTTC
>few|TRBD1|TRBV12-3/TRBV12-4|TRBJ1-5
CASSPNRGNQPQHF
TGTGCCAGCAGTCCCAACAGGGGGAATCAGCCCCAGCATTTT
>-|-|TRBV29-1|TRBJ2-3
CSVEGDRGATDTQYF
TGCAGCGTTGAGGGGGACCGAGGAGCGACAGATACGCAGTATTTT
>many|TRBD2|TRBV6-1|TRBJ2-7
CASREGSYEQYF
TGTGCCAGCCGGGAGGGGTCCTACGAGCAGTACTTC
>few|TRBD1|TRBV5-1|TRBJ2-1
CASSSGTGGNEQFF
TGCGCCAGCAGCTCTGGGACAGGGGGCAATGAGCAGTTCTTC
>-|TRBD2|TRBV6-4|TRBJ2-3
CASSEASGLTDTQYF
TGTGCCAGCAGTGAAGCTAGCGGACTCACAGATACGCAGTATTTT
>-|-|TRBV7-2|TRBJ2-3
CASSWQSTDTQYF
TGTGCCAGCAGCTGGCAGAGCACAGATACGCAGTATTTT
>few|TRBD2|TRBV14|TRBJ2-1
CASSQGKWMASGLYNEQFF
TGTGCCAGCAGCCAAGGAAAGTGGATGGCTAGCGGGCTATACAATGAGCAGTTCTTC
>-|-|TRBV28|TRBJ2-3
CASSSPGEGGRDTQYF
TGTGCCAGCAGTTCCCCAGGGGAGGGAGGACGAGATACGCAGTATTTT
>few|-|TRBV18|TRBJ1-2
CASSRDQSPGYTF
TGTGCCAGCTCAAGGGACCAAAGCCCTGGCTACACCTTC
>-|-|TRBV5-1|TRBJ2-5
CASSLGGSGRQETQYF
TGCGCCAGCAGCTTGGGGGGGAGTGGCAGACAAGAGACCCAGTACTTC
>-|-|TRBV20-1|TRBJ2-3
CSARSSTDTQYF
TGCAGTGCTAGATCCAGCACAGATACGCAGTATTTT
>few|-|TRBV5-1|TRBJ1-1
CASSPAGGVLEAFF
TGCGCCAGCAGCCCTGCGGGTGGTGTCCTTGAAGCTTTCTTT
>-|-|TRBV2|TRBJ1-2
CASSVPPFETGYTF
TGTGCCAGCAGCGTGCCTCCCTTCGAGACAGGCTACACCTTC
>few|-|TRBV10-3|TRBJ1-4
CAISASESGPNEKLFF
TGTGCCATCAGTGCCTCAGAATCAGGGCCCAATGAAAAACTGTTTTTT
>-|-|TRBV20-1|TRBJ1-1
CSASVGATEAFF
TGCAGTGCTAGCGTAGGGGCCACTGAAGCTTTCTTT
>many|-|TRBV5-1|TRBJ2-5
CASSLSLETQYF
TGTGCCAGCAGCTTAAGCCTGGAGACCCAGTACTTC
>once|TRBD2|TRBV6-2/TRBV6-3|TRBJ2-3
CASSYSLADNTDTQYF
TGTGCCAGCAGTTACTCCCTAGCGGACAACACAGATACGCAGTATTTT
>few|-|TRBV28|TRBJ2-5
CASSFSRAIQETQYF
TGTGCCAGCAGTTTTAGCAGGGCAATACAAGAGACCCAGTACTTC
>-|-|TRBV7-8|TRBJ2-1
CASSIEGSAYEQCF
TGTGCCAGCAGCATCGAGGGGTCGGCCTACGAGCAGTGCTTC
>-|-|TRBV20-1|TRBJ2-1
CSAPTWSGYNEQFF
TGCAGTGCCCCGACATGGAGCGGCTACAATGAGCAGTTCTTC
>few|-|TRBV7-2|TRBJ2-1
CASSFQGGNNEQFF
TGTGCCAGCAGCTTCCAGGGCGGTAACAATGAGCAGTTCTTC
>few|-|TRBV12-3/TRBV12-4|TRBJ2-3
CASSLVQGGTDTQYF
TGTGCCAGCAGTTTAGTTCAGGGAGGAACAGATACGCAGTATTTT
>-|-|TRBV15|TRBJ2-1
CATSRDEEVGGQFF
TGTGCCACCAGCAGGGATGAGGAGGTCGGTGGGCAGTTCTTC
>-|-|TRBV6-5|TRBJ1-2
CASSSSPGTYGYTF
TGTGCCAGCAGTTCCTCTCCGGGTACCTATGGCTACACCTTC
>-|-|TRBV7-3|TRBJ2-3
CASSLIPLANTDTQYF
TGTGCCAGCAGCTTAATACCCCTAGCGAATACAGATACGCAGTATTTT
>-|TRBD1|TRBV20-1|TRBJ1-5
CSARVVPGAGGLGSNQPQHF
TGCAGTGCTAGAGTCGTTCCTGGGGCAGGGGGCCTAGGGAGCAATCAGCCCCAGCATTTT
>-|-|TRBV6-2/TRBV6-3|TRBJ1-2
CASSSILRGGGGYTF
TGTGCCAGCAGTTCGATCCTCAGGGGCGGTGGAGGCTACACCTTC
>-|-|TRBV27|TRBJ2-4
CASSPEIRDLAAKNIQYF
TGTGCCAGCAGCCCAGAAATCCGGGACTTGGCAGCCAAAAACATTCAGTACTTC
>few|TRBD1|TRBV6-6|TRBJ1-4
CASSYRDRGVEKLFF
TGTGCCAGCAGTTACCGGGACAGGGGTGTTGAAAAACTGTTTTTT
>-|-|TRBV6-6|TRBJ2-7
CASSYTSPVSYEQYF
TGTGCCAGCAGTTACACTAGCCCCGTAAGCTACGAGCAGTACTTC
>once|TRBD1|TRBV15|TRBJ2-2
CATSADRVGTGELFF
TGTGCCACCAGTGCGGACAGGGTAGGCACCGGGGAGCTGTTTTTT
>-|TRBD1|TRBV3-1|TRBJ1-2
CASSQDPRSAGGSGYTF
TGTGCCAGCAGCCAAGATCCCCGGTCGGCAGGGGGATCTGGCTACACCTTC
>few|-|TRBV12-3/TRBV12-4|TRBJ2-7
CASSSPGGTEYEQYF
TGTGCCAGCAGTTCTCCAGGTGGCACCGAATACGAACAGTACTTC
>few|TRBD1|TRBV7-3|TRBJ2-6
CASSFGQGLTSGANVLTF
TGTGCCAGCAGCTTCGGACAGGGCCTGACCTCTGGGGCCAACGTCCTGACTTTC
>-|-|TRBV28|TRBJ2-7
CACGEGGDSYEQYF
TGTGCCTGCGGGGAGGGGGGGGATTCCTACGAGCAGTACTTC
>-|-|TRBV5-1|TRBJ2-1
CASMEGPYNEQFF
TGCGCCAGCATGGAGGGCCCCTACAATGAGCAGTTCTTC
>many|TRBD2|TRBV7-9|TRBJ2-5
CASTRSAMAGEETQYF
TGTGCCAGCACCAGGTCCGCCATGGCGGGAGAAGAGACCCAGTACTTC
>few|TRBD2|TRBV7-9|TRBJ2-7
CASSLAVNLRELGEQYF
TGTGCCAGCAGCTTAGCTGTGAATCTGCGGGAGCTGGGCGAGCAGTACTTC
>-|-|TRBV7-9|TRBJ1-1
CASSLGWRDTEAFF
TGTGCCAGCAGCTTAGGTTGGCGGGACACTGAAGCTTTCTTT
>medium-sized|-|TRBV7-2|TRBJ2-5
CASSLGTEETQYF
TGTGCCAGCAGCCTCGGGACTGAAGAGACCCAGTACTTC
>many|-|TRBV29-1|TRBJ2-5
CSVRQGQETQYF
TGCAGCGTTCGGCAGGGACAAGAGACCCAGTACTTC
>many|TRBD1|TRBV5-1|TRBJ2-7
CASSLDPGTGPSYEQYF
TGCGCCAGCAGCTTGGACCCTGGGACAGGGCCATCCTACGAGCAGTACTTC
>-|-|TRBV28|TRBJ2-1
CASSSSGMNNVQFF
-
>-|TRBD2|TRBV5-1|TRBJ2-7
CASSSSGSAHEQYF
TGCGCCAGCAGCTCTAGCGGGAGCGCCCACGAGCAGTACTTC
>-|TRBD1|TRBV27|TRBJ2-5
CASSPDRVEETQYF
TGTGCCAGCAGCCCAGACAGGGTCGAAGAGACCCAGTACTTC
>-|-|TRBV5-1|TRBJ2-3
CASTEGRADTQYF
TGCGCCAGCACCGAGGGGAGAGCAGATACGCAGTATTTT